This T cell receptor (beta chain) was sequenced in a study of OX40 agonist ivuxolimab in advanced cancers. Overall study: Having had anti-PD-1, anti-PD-L1 or anti-CTLA-4 therapy before was allowed, and over 35% had some. The study, taken as a whole, reports: Low clonal expansion, among the lowest seen, marked partial responders at 0.1-3.0 mg/kg. Also showing low normalized T-cell clonal expansion were some of the nonresponders.

In regard to this clone: What it binds is unknown.

The CDR3 is 15 residues long. Trimming removed 7 bases from V and 0 bases from J, with 15 bases in between. Germline values: CDR1 KGHSH, CDR2 LQKENI. It was autoimmune disease history or systemic immunosuppression that excluded patients. Clones were sequenced by immunoSEQ multiplex PCR, and TCRdb holds only the in-frame ones, with some missing. The sample has more than 50,000 clones, around 88% seen once. The J gene is TRBJ1-2, the V gene TRBV18; possible D gene TRBD1, 6 bases. The TCR originated in an adult with an advanced solid tumor such as melanoma, head and neck, liver or kidney cancer. Material: CD4+ or CD8+ T cells sorted from blood, obtained in a trial of the OX40 agonist ivuxolimab. The CDR3 reads CASLPGADPNYGYTF. For the CDR3, the DNA is TGTGCCAGCTTACCGGGGGCAGATCCTAACTATGGCTACACCTTC.